Shown below are 11 T cell receptor beta chains from a single sample sequenced in a study of blood T cell repertoires in COVID-19. Sequencing used immunoSEQ multiplex PCR; TCRdb keeps in-frame clones, though not all of them. The sample includes approximately 300,000 clones, 89% of them seen just once. The sample taken for sequencing was PBMCs or T cells enriched from blood (not recorded which). The receptors were sampled from a man in his sixties who had recovered from COVID-19.

CDR3 DNA sequence: TGTGCCAGCAGTTGGGGGACAGGGCGAAAGAGCACTGAAGCTTTCTTT. Protein sequence: CASSWGTGRKSTEAFF. The chain combines TRBV6-5 with TRBJ1-1; 9 bases agree with TRBD1. There are 16 residues in the CDR3. With 4 bases clipped from V and 4 bases from J, the junction kept 10 bases outside the gene matches. CDR1 is MNHEY, CDR2 SVGAGI, per germline.

CDR3 nucleotides: TGTGCCAGTAGCGTAGGGGGCCTTACGGCGCACACCGGGGAGCTGTTTTTT. It translates to CASSVGGLTAHTGELFF. J is TRBJ2-2 and V is TRBV19; 7 bases agree with TRBD1. The CDR3 runs 17 residues. CDR1 is LNHDA and CDR2 is SQIVND in the germline V gene (reference sequence). V was clipped by 6 bases and J by 3 bases; unmatched bases: 13.

Only one count was recorded for this clone. The chain uses TRBV9 and TRBJ2-2; TRBD1 aligns across 7 bases. The CDR3 length is 16 residues. Germline V gives CDR1 SGDLS, CDR2 YYNGEE. Trimming at V came to 0 bases and at J to 5 bases, leaving 7 bases not matched to a gene. CDR3 residues: CASSVGTGEMTGELFF. The CDR3, as DNA: TGTGCCAGCAGCGTAGGAACAGGGGAAATGACCGGGGAGCTGTTTTTT. The full variable domain, completed using reference TRBV9 and TRBJ2-2, is DSGVTQTPKHLITATGQRVTLRCSPRSGDLSVYWYQQSLDQGLQFLIQYYNGEERAKGNILERFSAQQFPDLHSELNLSSLELGDSALYFCASSVGTGEMTGELFFGEGSRLTVL.

The chain couples TRBV5-4 to TRBJ1-2; TRBD1 matches at 7 bases. The germline CDR1 and CDR2 sequences are SGHNT and YYREEE (reference sequence). The CDR3 is 13 amino acids. The V and J ends lost 3 bases and 7 bases, in that order; junction bases with no gene match: 6. CDR3 region: CASSSDRVLGYTF. The CDR3 nucleotides read TGTGCCAGCAGCTCTGACAGGGTGCTTGGCTACACCTTC. The variable domain in full, completed from reference TRBV5-4 and TRBJ1-2, reads ETGVTQSPTHLIKTRGQQVTLRCSSQSGHNTVSWYQQALGQGPQFIFQYYREEENGRGNFPPRFSGLQFPNYSSELNVNALELDDSALYLCASSSDRVLGYTFGSGTRLTVV.

V and J are TRBV28 and TRBJ1-1; 7 bases agree with TRBD1. The junction had 7 bases not matched to a gene; V was cut back by 5 bases and J by 7 bases. The V gene's germline CDR1 is MDHEN and CDR2 SYDVKM. The CDR3 loop spans 13 amino acids. The CDR3, as DNA: TGTGCCAGCAGTACCCCCGGGACAGTTGAAGCTTTCTTT. Translating gives CASSTPGTVEAFF.

This chain connects TRBV9 to TRBJ2-2, with 7 positions matching TRBD1. The germline V gene encodes CDR1 SGDLS and CDR2 YYNGEE. J lost 7 bases, V lost 3 bases, and 3 bases had no gene match. This CDR3 comprises 13 residues. Here the CDR3 reads CASSAGGNGELFF. The CDR3, as DNA: TGTGCCAGCAGCGCAGGGGGTAACGGGGAGCTGTTTTTT.

The V gene is TRBV5-5, the J gene TRBJ1-3; tentatively, D is TRBD1 (5 bases). V was clipped by 1 base and J by 9 bases, with 17 bases between them. Germline CDR1 SGHKS, CDR2 YYEKEE (reference sequence). This CDR3 region has 15 residues. CDR3 bases: TGTGCCAGCAGCTTGATCGGTCAGGGAGGGGCCACCATATATTTT. Protein sequence: CASSLIGQGGATIYF.

This rearrangement joins TRBV5-1 to TRBJ1-5; no clear D. The CDR3 consists of 14 residues. Germline lookup yields CDR1 SGHRS and CDR2 YFSETQ. Trimming took 0 bases from V and 6 from J, leaving 10 bases between them. The CDR3 sequence is CASSLDPGIQPQHF. In nucleotides, the CDR3 is TGCGCCAGCAGCTTGGATCCGGGGATTCAGCCCCAGCATTTT. The full variable domain, with the rest looked up from reference TRBV5-1 and TRBJ1-5, is KAGVTQTPRYLIKTRGQQVTLSCSPISGHRSVSWYQQTPGQGLQFLFEYFSETQRNKGNFPGRFSGRQFSNSRSEMNVSTLELGDSALYLCASSLDPGIQPQHFGDGTRLSIL.

This clone was counted a few times. The chain links TRBV12-3 or TRBV12-4 to TRBJ2-7; D perhaps matches TRBD2 (5 bases). CDR3 length: 13 residues. The V and J ends lost 6 bases and 6 bases respectively, with 15 bases between them. This CDR3 is CASSSPDRGEQYF. CDR3 DNA sequence: TGTGCCAGCAGCTCTCCTGACCGGGGCGAGCAGTACTTC.

V gene TRBV20-1 combines with J gene TRBJ1-1, with 8 positions matching TRBD1. CDR1 and CDR2 from the germline V gene are DFQATT and SNEGSKA (reference sequence). J was trimmed by 10 bases and V by 3 bases; bases with no gene match: 7. CDR3 length: 12 amino acids. In DNA form, the CDR3 reads TGCAGTGCTAGTGCAGGGGGCTCCGCAGCTTTCTTT. Translating it yields CSASAGGSAAFF.

V gene TRBV28 combines with J gene TRBJ2-5, with TRBD1 as a possible D gene (5 bases). The V end lost 3 bases, the J end lost 5 bases, and 13 bases lay between the germline ends. This CDR3 comprises 14 residues. CDR1 is MDHEN and CDR2 is SYDVKM in the germline V gene. In DNA, the CDR3 is TGTGCCAGCAGTTTTAGGGGCTCGCGGGAGACCCAGTACTTC. Translation gives CASSFRGSRETQYF.